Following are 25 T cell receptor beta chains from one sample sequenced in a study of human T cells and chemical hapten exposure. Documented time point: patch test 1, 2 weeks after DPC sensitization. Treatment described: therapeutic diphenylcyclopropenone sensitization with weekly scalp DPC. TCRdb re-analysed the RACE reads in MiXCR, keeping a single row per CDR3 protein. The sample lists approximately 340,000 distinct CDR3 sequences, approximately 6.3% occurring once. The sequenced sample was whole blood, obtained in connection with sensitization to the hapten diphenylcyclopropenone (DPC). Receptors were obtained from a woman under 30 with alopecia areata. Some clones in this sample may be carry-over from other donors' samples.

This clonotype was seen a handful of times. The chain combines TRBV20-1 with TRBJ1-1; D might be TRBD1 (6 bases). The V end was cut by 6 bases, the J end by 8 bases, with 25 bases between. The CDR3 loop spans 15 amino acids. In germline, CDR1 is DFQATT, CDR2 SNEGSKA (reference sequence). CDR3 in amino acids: CSATIQLTGQPEAFF. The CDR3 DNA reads TGCAGTGCGACCATACAACTAACAGGGCAGCCCGAAGCTTTCTTT.

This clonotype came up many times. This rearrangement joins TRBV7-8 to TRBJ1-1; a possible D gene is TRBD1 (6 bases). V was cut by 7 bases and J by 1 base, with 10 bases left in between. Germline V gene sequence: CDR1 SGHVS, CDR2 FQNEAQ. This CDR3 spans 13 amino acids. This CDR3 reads CASTGQQNTEAFF. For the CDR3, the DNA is TGTGCCAGCACAGGACAGCAGAACACTGAAGCTTTCTTT.

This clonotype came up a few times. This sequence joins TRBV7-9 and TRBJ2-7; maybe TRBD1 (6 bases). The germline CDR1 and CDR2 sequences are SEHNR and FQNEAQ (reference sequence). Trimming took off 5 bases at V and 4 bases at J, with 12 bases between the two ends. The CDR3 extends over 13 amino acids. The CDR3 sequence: CASSPDSRYEQYF. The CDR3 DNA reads TGTGCCAGCAGCCCGGACAGCAGATACGAGCAGTACTTC.

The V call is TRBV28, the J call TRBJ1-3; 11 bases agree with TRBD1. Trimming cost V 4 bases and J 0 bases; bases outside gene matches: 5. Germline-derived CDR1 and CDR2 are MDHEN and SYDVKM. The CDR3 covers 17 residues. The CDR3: CASSSRTGGFSGNTIYF. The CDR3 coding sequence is TGTGCCAGCAGTTCCCGGACAGGGGGCTTCTCTGGAAACACCATATATTTT.

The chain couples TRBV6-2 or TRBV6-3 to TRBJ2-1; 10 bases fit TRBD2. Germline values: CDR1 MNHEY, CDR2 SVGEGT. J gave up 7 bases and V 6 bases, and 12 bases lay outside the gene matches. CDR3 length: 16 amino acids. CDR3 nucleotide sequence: TGTGCCAGCAGACAAATCACTAGCGGGGCAGGGAATGAGCAGTTCTTC. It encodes CASRQITSGAGNEQFF.

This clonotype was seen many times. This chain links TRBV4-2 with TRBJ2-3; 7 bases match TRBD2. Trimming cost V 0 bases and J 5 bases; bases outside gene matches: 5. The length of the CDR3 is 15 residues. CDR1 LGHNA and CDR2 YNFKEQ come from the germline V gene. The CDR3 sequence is CASSQETSDGDTQYF. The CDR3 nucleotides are TGTGCCAGCAGCCAAGAAACTAGCGACGGAGATACGCAGTATTTT.

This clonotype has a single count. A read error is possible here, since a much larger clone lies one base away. The CDR3: CSVLLNTGAFF. Written as DNA, the CDR3 is TGCAGCGTCCTACTGAATACCGGGGCTTTCTTT. The V and J genes are TRBV29-1 and TRBJ1-1; D unclear. With 6 bases removed from V and 11 bases from J, the gap between germline ends came to 16 bases. The germline V gene encodes CDR1 SQVTM and CDR2 ANQGSEA. CDR3 size: 11 residues.

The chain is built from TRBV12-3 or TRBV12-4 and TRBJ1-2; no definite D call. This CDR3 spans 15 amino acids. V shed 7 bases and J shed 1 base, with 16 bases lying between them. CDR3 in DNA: TGTGCCAGCACCAAACCTACAGAAATTAACTATGGCTACACCTTC. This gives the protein CASTKPTEINYGYTF.

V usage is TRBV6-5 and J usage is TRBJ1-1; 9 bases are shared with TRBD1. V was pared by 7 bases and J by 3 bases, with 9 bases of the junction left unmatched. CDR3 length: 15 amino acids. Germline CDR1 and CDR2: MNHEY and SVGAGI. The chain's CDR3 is CASNTGGAGYTEAFF. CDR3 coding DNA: TGTGCCAGCAACACAGGGGGCGCCGGGTACACTGAAGCTTTCTTT.

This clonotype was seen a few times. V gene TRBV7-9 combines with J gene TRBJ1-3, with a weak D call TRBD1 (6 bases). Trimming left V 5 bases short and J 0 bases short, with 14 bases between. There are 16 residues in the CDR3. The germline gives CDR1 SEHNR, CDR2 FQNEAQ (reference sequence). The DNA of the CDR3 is TGTGCCAGCAGCCCCATCAGGGGAAGCTCTGGAAACACCATATATTTT. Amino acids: CASSPIRGSSGNTIYF.

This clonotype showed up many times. The CDR3 DNA reads as TGTGCCAGCAGCCCGGGACAGGGGTTAGGGGAAAAACTGTTTTTT. As protein: CASSPGQGLGEKLFF. V gene TRBV5-4 combines with J gene TRBJ1-4; 10 positions agree with TRBD1. After removal of 4 bases from V and 8 bases from J, the junction contained 8 bases not matched to a gene. This CDR3 region has 15 residues. Germline loops: CDR1 SGHNT, CDR2 YYREEE (reference sequence). The full variable domain, with the rest looked up from reference TRBV5-4 and TRBJ1-4, is ETGVTQSPTHLIKTRGQQVTLRCSSQSGHNTVSWYQQALGQGPQFIFQYYREEENGRGNFPPRFSGLQFPNYSSELNVNALELDDSALYLCASSPGQGLGEKLFFGSGTQLSVL.

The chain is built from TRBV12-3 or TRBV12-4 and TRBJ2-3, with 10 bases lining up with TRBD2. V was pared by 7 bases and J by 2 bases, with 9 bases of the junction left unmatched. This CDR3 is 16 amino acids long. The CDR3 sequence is CASTPSLAGLTDTQYF. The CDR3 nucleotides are TGTGCCAGCACCCCCTCACTAGCGGGGCTCACAGATACGCAGTATTTT.

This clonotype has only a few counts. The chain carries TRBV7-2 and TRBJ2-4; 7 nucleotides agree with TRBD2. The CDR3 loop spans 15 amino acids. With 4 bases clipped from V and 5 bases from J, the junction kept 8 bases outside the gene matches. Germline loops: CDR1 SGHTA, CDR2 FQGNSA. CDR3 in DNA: TGTGCCAGCAGCTCAGACGCGGGGGTCCAAAACATTCAGTACTTC. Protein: CASSSDAGVQNIQYF.

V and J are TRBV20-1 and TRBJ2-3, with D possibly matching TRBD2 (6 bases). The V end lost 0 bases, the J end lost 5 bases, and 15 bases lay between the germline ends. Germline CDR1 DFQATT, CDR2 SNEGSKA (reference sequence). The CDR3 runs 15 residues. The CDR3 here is CSAREGGTEKDTQYF. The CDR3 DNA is TGCAGTGCTAGAGAGGGCGGGACGGAAAAAGATACGCAGTATTTT.

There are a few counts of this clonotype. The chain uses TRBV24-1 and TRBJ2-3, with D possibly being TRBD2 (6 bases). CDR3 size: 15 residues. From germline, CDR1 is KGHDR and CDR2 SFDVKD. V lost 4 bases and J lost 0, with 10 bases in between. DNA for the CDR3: TGTGCCACCAGTGAGACCGGGACTAGCACAGATACGCAGTATTTT. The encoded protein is CATSETGTSTDTQYF.

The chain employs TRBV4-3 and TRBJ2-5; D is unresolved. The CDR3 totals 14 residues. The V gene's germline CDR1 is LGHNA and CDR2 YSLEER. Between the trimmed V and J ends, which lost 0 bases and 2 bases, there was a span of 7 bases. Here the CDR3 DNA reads TGCGCCAGCAGCCAAGATGCCCGGCAAGAGACCCAGTACTTC. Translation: CASSQDARQETQYF.

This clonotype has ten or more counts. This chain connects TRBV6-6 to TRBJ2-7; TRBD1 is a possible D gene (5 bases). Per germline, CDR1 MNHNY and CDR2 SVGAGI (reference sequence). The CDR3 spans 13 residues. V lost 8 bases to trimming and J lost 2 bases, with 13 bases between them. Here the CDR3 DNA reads TGTGCCAGCCGCGACAGAGTTGCCTACGAGCAGTACTTC. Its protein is CASRDRVAYEQYF.

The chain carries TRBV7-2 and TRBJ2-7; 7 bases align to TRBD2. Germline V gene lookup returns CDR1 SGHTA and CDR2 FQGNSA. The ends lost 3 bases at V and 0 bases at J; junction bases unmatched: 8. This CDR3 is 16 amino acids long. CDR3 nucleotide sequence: TGTGCCAGCAGCTTTGGAGGCGGGGGAAGCTCCTACGAGCAGTACTTC. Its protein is CASSFGGGGSSYEQYF. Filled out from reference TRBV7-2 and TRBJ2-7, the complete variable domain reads GAGVSQSPSNKVTEKGKDVELRCDPISGHTALYWYRQSLGQGLEFLIYFQGNSAPDKSGLPSDRFSAERTGGSVSTLTIQRTQQEDSAVYLCASSFGGGGSSYEQYFGPGTRLTVT.

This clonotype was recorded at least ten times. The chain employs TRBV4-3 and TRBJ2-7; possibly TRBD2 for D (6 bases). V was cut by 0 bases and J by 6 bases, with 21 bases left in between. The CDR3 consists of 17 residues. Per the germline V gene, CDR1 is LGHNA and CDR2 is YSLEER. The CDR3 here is CASSQEYDRREFSEQYF. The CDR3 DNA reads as TGCGCCAGCAGCCAAGAATACGATCGGAGGGAGTTTAGCGAGCAGTACTTC.

DNA of the CDR3: TGTGCCAGCAGTTTCAGCCAGGGGGGAACAAACTATGGCTACACCTTC. Its protein product is CASSFSQGGTNYGYTF. The rearrangement joins TRBV12-3 or TRBV12-4 to TRBJ1-2; 7 bases match TRBD1. After removal of 3 bases from V and 2 bases from J, the junction contained 9 bases not matched to a gene. The CDR3 has 16 amino acids.

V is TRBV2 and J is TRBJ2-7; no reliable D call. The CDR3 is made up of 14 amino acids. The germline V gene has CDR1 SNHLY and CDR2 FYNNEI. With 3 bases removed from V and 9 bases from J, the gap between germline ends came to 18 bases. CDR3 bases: TGTGCCAGCAGTGACTTGCAGTACCTACGATGGCAGTACTTC. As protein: CASSDLQYLRWQYF. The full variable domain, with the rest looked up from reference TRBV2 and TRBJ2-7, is EPEVTQTPSHQVTQMGQEVILRCVPISNHLYFYWYRQILGQKVEFLVSFYNNEISEKSEIFDDQFSVERPDGSNFTLKIRSTKLEDSAMYFCASSDLQYLRWQYFGPGTRLTVT.

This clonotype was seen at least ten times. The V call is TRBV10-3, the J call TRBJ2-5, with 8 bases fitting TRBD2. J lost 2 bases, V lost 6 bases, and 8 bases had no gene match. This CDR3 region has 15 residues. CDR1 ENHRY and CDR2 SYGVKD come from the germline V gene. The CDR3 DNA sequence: TGTGCCATCAGCCGGGGGGGTGGAGGACAAGAGACCCAGTACTTC. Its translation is CAISRGGGGQETQYF.

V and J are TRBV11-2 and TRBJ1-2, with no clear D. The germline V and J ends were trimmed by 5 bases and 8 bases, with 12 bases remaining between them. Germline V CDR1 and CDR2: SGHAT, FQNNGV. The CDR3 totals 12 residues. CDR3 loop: CASSPGAYGYTF. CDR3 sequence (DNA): TGTGCCAGCAGCCCGGGAGCCTACGGCTACACCTTC. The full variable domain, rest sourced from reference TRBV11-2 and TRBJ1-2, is EAGVAQSPRYKIIEKRQSVAFWCNPISGHATLYWYQQILGQGPKLLIQFQNNGVVDDSQLPKDRFSAERLKGVDSTLKIQPAKLEDSAVYLCASSPGAYGYTFGSGTRLTVV.

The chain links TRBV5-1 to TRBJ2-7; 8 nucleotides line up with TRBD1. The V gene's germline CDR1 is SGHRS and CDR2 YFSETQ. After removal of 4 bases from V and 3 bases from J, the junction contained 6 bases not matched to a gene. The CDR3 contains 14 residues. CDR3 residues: CASSPGDRYYEQYF. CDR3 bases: TGCGCCAGCAGCCCAGGGGACAGGTACTACGAGCAGTACTTC.

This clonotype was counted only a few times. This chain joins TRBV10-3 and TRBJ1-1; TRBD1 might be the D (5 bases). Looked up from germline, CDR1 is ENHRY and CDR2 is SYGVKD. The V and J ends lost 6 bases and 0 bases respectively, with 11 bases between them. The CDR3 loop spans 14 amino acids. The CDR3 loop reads CAIRLTEMNTEAFF. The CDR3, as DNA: TGTGCCATCAGACTGACAGAGATGAACACTGAAGCTTTCTTT.